This T cell receptor (beta chain) was identified in a study of cytomegalovirus exposure and HLA in healthy donors. Whole-study results and caveats: Whilst most TCR sequences proved rare, a subset of public TCRs occurred across many donors. The study flagged around 160 TCR beta chains as cytomegalovirus-associated. In a later analysis, TCR beta V- and J-gene trimming showed a link to a missense DCLRE1C variant.

Concerning this clone itself: As yet, its antigen is unknown.

V lost 0 bases to trimming and J lost 5 bases, with 9 bases between them. CDR3 length: 13 residues. Germline-derived CDR1 and CDR2 are SGDLS and YYNGEE. The PCR contained 60 Vbeta and 13 Jbeta primers. Methods used by the authors: Later reanalysis found roughly 80 million unique TCR beta chains, 10 million to 12 million of them shared. Some clones are missing from TCRdb's copy, which holds only in-frame ones; the method was immunoSEQ multiplex PCR. The V and J calls and the clone size are those of that table, but D and trimming were determined from the DNA. Across under 200,000 clones, the top ten clones capture approximately 6.9% of the sample.

This clonotype originated in a man under 40 in good health and CMV-seronegative. This chain uses TRBV9 with TRBJ2-7, with D possibly matching TRBD1 (5 bases). The specimen was PBMCs. CDR3 DNA sequence: TGTGCCAGCAGCGTAGGGCAGGGTCACGAGCAGTACTTC. This encodes CASSVGQGHEQYF.